The 5 T cell receptor beta chains below all came from one sample that was sequenced in a study of blood T cell repertoires in COVID-19. Produced via immunoSEQ multiplex PCR; TCRdb's table is partial and in-frame only. The sample holds about 160,000 clones; about 80% are singletons and the top ten take under 2.5%. Material: peripheral blood. All receptors come from a man aged 70-80 years with acute or convalescent COVID-19.

The chain is built from TRBV18 and TRBJ2-1, with a weak D call TRBD2 (7 bases). CDR1 KGHSH and CDR2 LQKENI come from the germline V gene. V lost 1 base and J lost 4, with 14 bases in between. The CDR3 loop spans 16 amino acids. The CDR3 protein is CASSPRGGADYNEQFF. CDR3 DNA: TGTGCCAGCTCACCACGAGGGGGGGCGGATTACAATGAGCAGTTCTTC. The full variable domain, completed using reference TRBV18 and TRBJ2-1, is NAGVMQNPRHLVRRRGQEARLRCSPMKGHSHVYWYRQLPEEGLKFMVYLQKENIIDESGMPKERFSAEFPKEGPSILRIQQVVRGDSAAYFCASSPRGGADYNEQFFGPGTRLTVL.

The chain carries TRBV7-6 and TRBJ1-1, with D unclear. This CDR3 has 14 residues. CDR1 and CDR2 from the germline V gene are SGHVS and FNYEAQ. The germline V and J ends were trimmed by 6 bases and 0 bases, with 11 bases remaining between them. The CDR3 loop is CASSSTGLNTEAFF. CDR3 DNA sequence: TGTGCCAGCAGTTCAACGGGGTTGAACACTGAAGCTTTCTTT.

The J gene is TRBJ2-3, the V gene TRBV5-1; the D gene is possibly TRBD1 (5 bases). The CDR3 spans 15 residues. Looked up from germline, CDR1 is SGHRS and CDR2 is YFSETQ. Trimming stripped 4 bases from V and 3 bases from J, with 15 bases between. The CDR3 coding sequence is TGCGCCAGCAGCCTCGACAGTCCCGAGACAGATACGCAGTATTTT. The encoded protein is CASSLDSPETDTQYF.

This clone has only a few counts. The CDR3 loop is CAWPTHTSAEETQYF. For the CDR3, the DNA is TGTGCCTGGCCGACTCACACCTCAGCCGAAGAGACCCAGTACTTC. The rearrangement uses TRBV19 and TRBJ2-5; D is uncertain. CDR1 is LNHDA and CDR2 is SQIVND in the germline V gene (reference sequence). This CDR3 spans 15 amino acids. V lost 11 bases, J lost 3 bases, and 22 bases lay in between.

The chain carries TRBV5-8 and TRBJ2-1; 7 bases map to TRBD2. Trimming cost V 0 bases and J 8 bases; bases outside gene matches: 11. Germline CDR1 and CDR2: SGHTS and YDEGEE. This CDR3 has 16 residues. CDR3 region: CASSLGGSGRGYEQFF. The CDR3 coding sequence is TGTGCCAGCAGCTTGGGGGGTAGCGGGCGTGGGTATGAGCAGTTCTTC.